This is a list of T cell receptor beta chains from one sample in a study of blood T cell repertoires in COVID-19. Produced via immunoSEQ multiplex PCR; TCRdb's table is partial and in-frame only. Among tens of thousands of clones listed, 88% were seen once. Sequences were obtained from peripheral blood. Receptor source: a man older than 75 with acute or convalescent COVID-19. Each CDR3 is given with its conserved first and last residue. Each record gives: clone size, V gene, D gene, J gene, CDR3 DNA, CDR3 protein. A D gene is named only where the DNA matches it firmly. Not every row has a clone size; where given, it reads once, few, many or a size class.

clone size: NA
V gene: TRBV4-1
D gene: TRBD1
J gene: TRBJ1-6
CDR3 DNA: TGCGCCAGCAGCCCAGGGACAGAAGTCAATAATTCACCCCTCCACTTT
CDR3 protein: CASSPGTEVNNSPLHF

clone size: NA
V gene: TRBV5-1
D gene: TRBD1
J gene: TRBJ1-2
CDR3 DNA: TGCGCCAGCAGCCCGGGGACAGGGGTCTATGGCTACACCTTC
CDR3 protein: CASSPGTGVYGYTF

clone size: NA
V gene: TRBV5-1
D gene: TRBD1
J gene: TRBJ1-3
CDR3 DNA: TGCGCCAGCAGCTTGGCAGGGGACAGGGATGGAAACACCATATATTTT
CDR3 protein: CASSLAGDRDGNTIYF

clone size: NA
V gene: TRBV27
D gene: NA
J gene: TRBJ1-1
CDR3 DNA: TGTGCCAGCAGCACTCACCCGAAAACTGAAGCTTTCTTT
CDR3 protein: CASSTHPKTEAFF

clone size: NA
V gene: TRBV3-1/TRBV3-2
D gene: NA
J gene: TRBJ1-5
CDR3 DNA: TGTGCCAGCAGCCAAGTACAGGGTGGTCAGCCCCAGCATTTT
CDR3 protein: CASSQVQGGQPQHF

clone size: NA
V gene: TRBV19
D gene: NA
J gene: TRBJ1-5
CDR3 DNA: TGTGCCAGTAGTATTCTGGGGGGGCAAAGCAATCAGCCCCAGCATTTT
CDR3 protein: CASSILGGQSNQPQHF

clone size: once
V gene: TRBV10-3
D gene: NA
J gene: TRBJ1-6
CDR3 DNA: TGTGCCATCAAACTAAGCGGTGATTCACCCCTCCACTTT
CDR3 protein: CAIKLSGDSPLHF

clone size: NA
V gene: TRBV18
D gene: TRBD2
J gene: TRBJ2-5
CDR3 DNA: TGTGCCAGCTCATCAATGACTAGCGGGGGGTACCAAGAGACCCAGTACTTC
CDR3 protein: CASSSMTSGGYQETQYF

clone size: NA
V gene: TRBV11-2
D gene: NA
J gene: TRBJ2-5
CDR3 DNA: TGTGCCAGCAGCTTCCAAGGCTCCTCCGGGGAGACCCAGTACTTC
CDR3 protein: CASSFQGSSGETQYF

clone size: NA
V gene: TRBV3-1/TRBV3-2
D gene: TRBD1
J gene: TRBJ1-3
CDR3 DNA: TGTGCCAGCAGCCAAGACCCAACCGGGACAGGCATTACAAGCTCTGGAAACACCATATATTTT
CDR3 protein: CASSQDPTGTGITSSGNTIYF

clone size: NA
V gene: TRBV11-2
D gene: NA
J gene: TRBJ1-5
CDR3 DNA: TGTGCCAGCAGCTCCGGGACCAGGGAGGATCAGCCCCAGCATTTT
CDR3 protein: CASSSGTREDQPQHF

clone size: NA
V gene: TRBV20-1
D gene: NA
J gene: TRBJ1-4
CDR3 DNA: TGCAGTGCTAGTGACAGTGGAGGTGAAAAACTGTTTTTT
CDR3 protein: CSASDSGGEKLFF

clone size: many
V gene: TRBV5-5
D gene: NA
J gene: TRBJ1-2
CDR3 DNA: TGTGCCAGCAGCTTCACCAGGGGAAGGGACTATGGCTACACCTTC
CDR3 protein: CASSFTRGRDYGYTF

clone size: NA
V gene: TRBV10-3
D gene: NA
J gene: TRBJ1-4
CDR3 DNA: TGTGCCATCAGTGAGTCAGGAGGCTTAGGCGAAAAACTGTTTTTT
CDR3 protein: CAISESGGLGEKLFF

clone size: NA
V gene: TRBV19
D gene: NA
J gene: TRBJ1-4
CDR3 DNA: TGTGCCAGTAGAAGGACAGATCCGAATGAAAAACTGTTTTTT
CDR3 protein: CASRRTDPNEKLFF

clone size: NA
V gene: TRBV7-3
D gene: NA
J gene: TRBJ2-1
CDR3 DNA: TGTGCCAGCAGCTTATGGGGTCCGGGGGAGCAGTTCTTC
CDR3 protein: CASSLWGPGEQFF

clone size: NA
V gene: TRBV19
D gene: NA
J gene: TRBJ2-5
CDR3 DNA: TGTGCCAGTAGTCCCTGGGGGCAGAAAAAGTCGGAGACCCAGTACTTC
CDR3 protein: CASSPWGQKKSETQYF

clone size: NA
V gene: TRBV23-1
D gene: TRBD2
J gene: TRBJ2-5
CDR3 DNA: TGCGCCAGAAGGGTCACTAGCGGGTCCCTGGGAGAGACCCAGTACTTC
CDR3 protein: CARRVTSGSLGETQYF

clone size: NA
V gene: TRBV9
D gene: TRBD1
J gene: TRBJ2-3
CDR3 DNA: TGTGCCAGCAGCGTAGGTATAGGGGGCTTGACAGATACGCAGTATTTT
CDR3 protein: CASSVGIGGLTDTQYF

clone size: NA
V gene: TRBV18
D gene: TRBD1
J gene: TRBJ1-1
CDR3 DNA: TGTGCCAGCTCACCACAGCGAGGATGGACAGGGCGGGCTGAAGCTTTCTTT
CDR3 protein: CASSPQRGWTGRAEAFF

clone size: NA
V gene: TRBV29-1
D gene: TRBD1
J gene: TRBJ1-2
CDR3 DNA: TGCAGCGTTCCCCAGGGGGGCAGCTATGGCTACACCTTC
CDR3 protein: CSVPQGGSYGYTF

clone size: NA
V gene: TRBV25-1
D gene: TRBD2
J gene: TRBJ2-7
CDR3 DNA: TGTGCCAGCAGTGAGGGGACTAGCGGGAGGGGGGAGCAGTACTTC
CDR3 protein: CASSEGTSGRGEQYF

clone size: NA
V gene: TRBV5-6
D gene: TRBD1
J gene: TRBJ1-2
CDR3 DNA: TGTGCCAGCAGCAGGGGACAGAACTATGGCTACACCTTC
CDR3 protein: CASSRGQNYGYTF

clone size: NA
V gene: TRBV9
D gene: TRBD2
J gene: TRBJ2-3
CDR3 DNA: TGTGCCAGCAGCGTTACTAGCGGCCCCACAGATACGCAGTATTTT
CDR3 protein: CASSVTSGPTDTQYF

clone size: NA
V gene: TRBV5-4
D gene: TRBD1
J gene: TRBJ1-4
CDR3 DNA: TGTGCCAGCAGCTTGATGACAGGGGGAAGTGAAAAACTGTTTTTT
CDR3 protein: CASSLMTGGSEKLFF

clone size: NA
V gene: TRBV9
D gene: TRBD1
J gene: TRBJ1-1
CDR3 DNA: TGTGCCAGCAGCGTAGCCCAGGGGGGGAACACTGAAGCTTTCTTT
CDR3 protein: CASSVAQGGNTEAFF

clone size: NA
V gene: TRBV27
D gene: NA
J gene: TRBJ2-2
CDR3 DNA: TGTGCCAGCCAAAACTTATTGAACACCGGGGAGCTGTTTTTT
CDR3 protein: CASQNLLNTGELFF